This TCR beta chain was recorded in a study of blood T cell repertoires in COVID-19. Repertoires were generated with immunoSEQ multiplex PCR, while TCRdb's copy carries only in-frame clones and drops some. The table has some 250,000 clones, roughly nine tenths seen once. In germline, CDR1 is KGHDR, CDR2 SFDVKD. The J segment lost 4 bases and the V segment lost 8 bases, leaving 2 bases of the junction unmatched. The CDR3 has 13 amino acids. The clonotype comes from a woman in her twenties or thirties with COVID-19, enrolled during active disease. The chain links TRBV24-1 to TRBJ2-2, with 8 bases matching TRBD2. The specimen was peripheral blood. As DNA, the CDR3 is TGTGCCACCACGGGGGGGATCACCGGGGAGCTGTTTTTT. This sequence encodes CATTGGITGELFF.